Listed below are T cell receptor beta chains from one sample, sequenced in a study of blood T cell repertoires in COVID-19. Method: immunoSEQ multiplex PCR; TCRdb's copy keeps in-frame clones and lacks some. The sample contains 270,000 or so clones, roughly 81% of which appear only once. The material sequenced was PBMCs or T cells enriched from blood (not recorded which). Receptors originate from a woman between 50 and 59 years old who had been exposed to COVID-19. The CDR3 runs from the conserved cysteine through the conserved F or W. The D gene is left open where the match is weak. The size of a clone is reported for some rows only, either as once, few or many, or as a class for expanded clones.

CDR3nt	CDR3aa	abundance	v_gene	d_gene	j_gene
TGCGCCAGCAGCTCAGACCTGGGGACAGGGTCCCAGTACTTC	CASSSDLGTGSQYF	NA	TRBV5-1	TRBD1	TRBJ2-5
TGTGCCAGCAGCGTTGAGGGTAGTGCGAACACTGAAGCTTTCTTT	CASSVEGSANTEAFF	NA	TRBV9	NA	TRBJ1-1
TGTGCCAGCAGTTTAGTTTCGCGGGAGACCCAGTACTTC	CASSLVSRETQYF	once	TRBV28	NA	TRBJ2-5
TGCGCCAGCGGACGGGAGGGGGCTAACTATGGCTACACCTTC	CASGREGANYGYTF	NA	TRBV10-2	NA	TRBJ1-2
TGTGCCAGCAGCTTAGACAGGGGACGCGGACAAGGGAGCGGGGGGGTCTATGGCTACACCTTC	CASSLDRGRGQGSGGVYGYTF	NA	TRBV7-8	TRBD1	TRBJ1-2
TGTGCCAGCAGCCCTGGGGGGGACCTCGGAAACACCATATATTTT	CASSPGGDLGNTIYF	NA	TRBV7-9	NA	TRBJ1-3
TGCGCCAGCAGCAGGACGAGCGGGGGCGCGATTACCGGGGAGCTGTTTTTT	CASSRTSGGAITGELFF	once	TRBV5-1	TRBD2	TRBJ2-2
TGTGCCAGCAGCGCGAGCCCGGACAGGGAATATTATGGCTACACCTTC	CASSASPDREYYGYTF	NA	TRBV9	TRBD1	TRBJ1-2
TGTGCCAGCAGTTTGTCGGGGGAAGCTTTCTTT	CASSLSGEAFF	NA	TRBV28	NA	TRBJ1-1
TGTGCCAGCAGCTTAGATAGGGAGCAGCCCCAGCATTTT	CASSLDREQPQHF	NA	TRBV11-2	NA	TRBJ1-5
TGTGCCAGCTCACCACCCCTCGGGCGGGGGGGACAGTACGAGCAGTACTTC	CASSPPLGRGGQYEQYF	NA	TRBV18	TRBD2	TRBJ2-7
TGTGCCAGCGGGGAGTTCGCAGGGGACATGAACACTGAAGCTTTCTTT	CASGEFAGDMNTEAFF	NA	TRBV28	NA	TRBJ1-1
TGTGCCAGTAGTAGGGACCCACTAGCGGGGGGTACAGATACGCAGTATTTT	CASSRDPLAGGTDTQYF	NA	TRBV19	TRBD2	TRBJ2-3
TGTGCCATCAGTGATTCTTTGGGACAAAAGGAAGCTTTCTTT	CAISDSLGQKEAFF	NA	TRBV10-3	NA	TRBJ1-1
TGTGCCAGCAGTAGGGGCCTAAATGAAAAACTGTTTTTT	CASSRGLNEKLFF	NA	TRBV11-2	NA	TRBJ1-4
TGCGCCAGCAGCTTATCCGGGGGCTACACCTTC	CASSLSGGYTF	NA	TRBV5-1	NA	TRBJ1-2
TGTGCCAGCAGCACCCGACCGACGGGTGAAGCTTTCTTT	CASSTRPTGEAFF	few	TRBV9	NA	TRBJ1-1
TGTGCCAGCAGCCAGATAAGACAGGTTGGGGGAAATGAAAAACTGTTTTTT	CASSQIRQVGGNEKLFF	few	TRBV14	NA	TRBJ1-4
TGTGCCAGCTCGACAGGGGAGCGAGAAAAACTGTTTTTT	CASSTGEREKLFF	NA	TRBV5-6	TRBD1	TRBJ1-4
TGTGCCACCAGCAGTCTCCCTAACCAAGAGACCCAGTACTTC	CATSSLPNQETQYF	NA	TRBV15	NA	TRBJ2-5
TGTGCCAGCAGCCCTTGGGCCGTGAACACTGAAGCTTTCTTT	CASSPWAVNTEAFF	few	TRBV7-9	NA	TRBJ1-1
TGTGCCAGCTCACCACCGACAGGTAGAGATACGCAGTATTTT	CASSPPTGRDTQYF	NA	TRBV18	NA	TRBJ2-3
TGTGCCAGCAGTAAGGACACCTATAATTCACCCCTCCACTTT	CASSKDTYNSPLHF	NA	TRBV28	NA	TRBJ1-6
TGTGCCACCAAACCGGGACAGGGGGGCTCCTACAATGAGCAGTTCTTC	CATKPGQGGSYNEQFF	NA	TRBV24-1	TRBD1	TRBJ2-1
TGTGCCAGCAGCTCCTCTAACCCGGGGGCCTACGAGCAGTACTTC	CASSSSNPGAYEQYF	NA	TRBV7-9	NA	TRBJ2-7
TGTGCCAGCAGCACCGGGACAGGGGATGAAAAACTGTTTTTT	CASSTGTGDEKLFF	NA	TRBV5-8	TRBD1	TRBJ1-4
TGTGCCAGCAGCTTTACAGGGGCGTACCAAGAGACCCAGTACTTC	CASSFTGAYQETQYF	once	TRBV7-2	TRBD1	TRBJ2-5
TGTGCCAGCAGCTTAGAGCGGACAGGGGATCATAGAGAGCAGTACTTC	CASSLERTGDHREQYF	NA	TRBV7-8	TRBD1	TRBJ2-7
TGTGCCAGCAGCTCAATCTCTAGACAGGCTGGCGGCTACACCTTC	CASSSISRQAGGYTF	NA	TRBV11-2	NA	TRBJ1-2
TGTGCCAGCTCACCAGGGAGTGCAGCAAACACTGAAGCTTTCTTT	CASSPGSAANTEAFF	NA	TRBV18	NA	TRBJ1-1
TGTGCCAGCAGTCCCGGCGGGCGCCCAGGACACTATGGCTACACCTTC	CASSPGGRPGHYGYTF	many	TRBV28	NA	TRBJ1-2
TGTGCCAGCAGCTTAGGAGACACCCGCCTCGAGCAGTACTTC	CASSLGDTRLEQYF	many	TRBV7-9	NA	TRBJ2-7
TGTGCCTGGAGTAAGAGGGTGGACACTGAAGCTTTCTTT	CAWSKRVDTEAFF	NA	TRBV30	NA	TRBJ1-1
TGCGCCAGCAGCCAAGAGGCTAGCGTTCAACCTAGCACAGATACGCAGTATTTT	CASSQEASVQPSTDTQYF	once	TRBV4-1	NA	TRBJ2-3
TGTGCCAGCAGTGAAAGGGGACAGGGGGTCTATGTGGATGGCTACACCTTC	CASSERGQGVYVDGYTF	NA	TRBV2	TRBD1	TRBJ1-2
TGTGCCAGCAGGACCTTAACAGGGGAGAGGACTGAAGCTTTCTTT	CASRTLTGERTEAFF	few	TRBV28	TRBD1	TRBJ1-1
TGTGCCAGCAGCCAAGATAACAGGGGGTCTGGCTACACCTTC	CASSQDNRGSGYTF	once	TRBV14	TRBD1	TRBJ1-2
TGTGCCATCAGTGGGGCAGGGGGGGATACGCAGTATTTT	CAISGAGGDTQYF	once	TRBV10-3	NA	TRBJ2-3
TGCGCCAGCAGCCAAGATTGGCAGCCAGTGGAGGTTGGAAACACCATATATTTT	CASSQDWQPVEVGNTIYF	NA	TRBV4-1	NA	TRBJ1-3
TGTGCCAGCAGTGCCAACACTGGAGTACCTAGCTCTGGAAACACCATATATTTT	CASSANTGVPSSGNTIYF	NA	TRBV6-1	NA	TRBJ1-3
TGTGCCAGCAAGTGGACAGGGGGAATTGCCAACTATGGCTACACCTTC	CASKWTGGIANYGYTF	NA	TRBV2	TRBD1	TRBJ1-2
TGTGCCACCAGCAAAGAAGGGGGCTGGGACACTGAAGCTTTCTTT	CATSKEGGWDTEAFF	once	TRBV15	TRBD1	TRBJ1-1
TGTGCCAGTAGTATGGGACAGGGGTATCGCTACACCTTC	CASSMGQGYRYTF	NA	TRBV19	TRBD1	TRBJ1-2
TGCAGCGTTGAAGCGCAGAGAGGGACTGAAGCTTTCTTT	CSVEAQRGTEAFF	NA	TRBV29-1	NA	TRBJ1-1
TGCGCCAGCAGCTTGGCGGGACAGGGTCACTATGGCTACACCTTC	CASSLAGQGHYGYTF	once	TRBV5-1	TRBD1	TRBJ1-2
TGCGCCAGCAGCTTGGATACCGGGACAGTCAACTACGAGCAGTACTTC	CASSLDTGTVNYEQYF	once	TRBV5-1	TRBD1	TRBJ2-7
TGTGCCAGCAGCTCCCGAGGGAACGCTGAAGCTTTCTTT	CASSSRGNAEAFF	NA	TRBV3-1/TRBV3-2	NA	TRBJ1-1
TGTGCCAGCAGTCCCGGGACAGGGGACCACTATGGCTACACCTTC	CASSPGTGDHYGYTF	NA	TRBV7-9	TRBD1	TRBJ1-2
TGCGCCAGCAGTGCAACGGACAGGGGGACAAACTATGGCTACACCTTC	CASSATDRGTNYGYTF	NA	TRBV10-2	TRBD1	TRBJ1-2
TGTGCCAGCGAACGGACAGGGGACACCGGGGAGCTGTTTTTT	CASERTGDTGELFF	once	TRBV6-5	TRBD1	TRBJ2-2
TGTGCCAGAAGCCCCCGGAGGGCCTCAAACACTGAAGCTTTCTTT	CARSPRRASNTEAFF	NA	TRBV5-3	NA	TRBJ1-1
TGTGCCAGCAGCGTAGGGGTCTCTAGCGGGATTGCCTACGAGCAGTACTTC	CASSVGVSSGIAYEQYF	NA	TRBV9	TRBD2	TRBJ2-7
TGCGCCAGCAGCAATCTGTCGTCGGGCAATGAGCAGTTCTTC	CASSNLSSGNEQFF	NA	TRBV5-1	NA	TRBJ2-1
TGTGCCAGCAGCTCGGGACAGGGAACTGGAAACACCATATATTTT	CASSSGQGTGNTIYF	NA	TRBV7-2	TRBD1	TRBJ1-3